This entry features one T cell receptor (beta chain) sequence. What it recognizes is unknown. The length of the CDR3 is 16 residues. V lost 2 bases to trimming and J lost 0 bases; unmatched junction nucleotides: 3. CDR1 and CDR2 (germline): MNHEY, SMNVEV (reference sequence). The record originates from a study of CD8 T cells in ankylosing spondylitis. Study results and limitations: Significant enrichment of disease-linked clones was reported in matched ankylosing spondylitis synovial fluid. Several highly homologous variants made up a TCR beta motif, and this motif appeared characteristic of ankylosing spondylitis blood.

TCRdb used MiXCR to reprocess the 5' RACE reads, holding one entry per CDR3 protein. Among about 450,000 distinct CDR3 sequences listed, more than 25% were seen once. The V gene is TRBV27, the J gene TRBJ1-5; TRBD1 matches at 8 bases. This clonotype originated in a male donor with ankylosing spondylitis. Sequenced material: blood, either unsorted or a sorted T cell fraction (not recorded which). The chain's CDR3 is CASSLPGQGSNQPQHF. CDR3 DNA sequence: TGTGCCAGCAGTTTACCAGGACAGGGTAGCAATCAGCCCCAGCATTTT.